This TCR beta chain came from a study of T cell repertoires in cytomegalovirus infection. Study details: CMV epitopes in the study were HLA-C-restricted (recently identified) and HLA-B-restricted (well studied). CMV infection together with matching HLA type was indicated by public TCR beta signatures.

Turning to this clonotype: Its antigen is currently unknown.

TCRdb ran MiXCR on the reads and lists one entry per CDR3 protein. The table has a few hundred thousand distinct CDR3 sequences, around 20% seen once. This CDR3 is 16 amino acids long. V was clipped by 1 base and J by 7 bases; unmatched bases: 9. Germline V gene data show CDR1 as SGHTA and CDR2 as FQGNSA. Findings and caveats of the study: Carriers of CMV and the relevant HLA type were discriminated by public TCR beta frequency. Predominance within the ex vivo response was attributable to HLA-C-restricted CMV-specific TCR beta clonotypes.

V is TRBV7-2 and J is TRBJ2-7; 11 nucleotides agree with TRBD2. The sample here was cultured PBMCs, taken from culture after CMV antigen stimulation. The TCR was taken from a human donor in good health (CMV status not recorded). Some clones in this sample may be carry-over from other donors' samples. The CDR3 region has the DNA TGTGCCAGCAGCTTAGGGTCGGCTAGCGGGGGGTTAGAGCAGTACTTC. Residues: CASSLGSASGGLEQYF.